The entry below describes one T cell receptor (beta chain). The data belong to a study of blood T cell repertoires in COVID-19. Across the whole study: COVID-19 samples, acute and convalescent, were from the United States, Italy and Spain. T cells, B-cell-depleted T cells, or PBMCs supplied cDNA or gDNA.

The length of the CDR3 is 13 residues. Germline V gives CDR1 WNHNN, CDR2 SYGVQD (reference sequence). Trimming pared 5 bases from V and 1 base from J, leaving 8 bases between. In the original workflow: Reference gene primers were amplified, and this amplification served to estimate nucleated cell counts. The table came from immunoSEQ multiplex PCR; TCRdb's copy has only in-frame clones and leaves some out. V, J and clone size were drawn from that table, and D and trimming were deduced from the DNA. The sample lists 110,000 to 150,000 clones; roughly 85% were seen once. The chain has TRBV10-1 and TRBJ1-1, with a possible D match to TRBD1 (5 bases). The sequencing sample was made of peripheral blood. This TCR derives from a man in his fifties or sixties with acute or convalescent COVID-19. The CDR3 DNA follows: TGCGCCAGCAGTCTGGACACGAACACTGAAGCTTTCTTT. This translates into CASSLDTNTEAFF.